Below are 2 T cell receptor beta chains sequenced from a single sample in a study of cytomegalovirus exposure and HLA in healthy donors. Both 60 Vbeta primers and 13 Jbeta primers went into the PCR. The table came from immunoSEQ multiplex PCR; TCRdb's copy has only in-frame clones and leaves some out. The table records about 150,000 clones, roughly 80% of them present only once. Sequencing was done on a sample of PBMCs. Every receptor here comes from a woman in her thirties or forties in good health and CMV-seronegative.

The chain couples TRBV28 to TRBJ1-2; 8 bases match TRBD1. V shed 6 bases and J 4 bases; nucleotides not matched to a gene: 4. The CDR3 totals 13 residues. Germline V gene data show CDR1 as MDHEN and CDR2 as SYDVKM. DNA for the CDR3: TGTGCCAGCAGCACCCAGGGGGCCTATGGCTACACCTTC. Translating it yields CASSTQGAYGYTF.

This chain joins TRBV5-1 and TRBJ2-3, with 11 bases matching TRBD2. Germline V gene lookup returns CDR1 SGHRS and CDR2 YFSETQ. CDR3 length equals 16 residues. V gave up 6 bases and J gave up 5 bases; unmatched junction bases: 11. CDR3 region: CASKPNSGGAGDTQYF. The CDR3 nucleotides are TGCGCCAGCAAACCGAATAGCGGGGGGGCCGGAGATACGCAGTATTTT.